One sample yielded the 26 T cell receptor beta chains listed below, sequenced in a study of T cell responses to AZD1222 COVID-19 vaccine. Clones were read by immunoSEQ multiplex PCR, and TCRdb kept only the in-frame ones, dropping some. The table shows approximately 170,000 clones, with roughly 92% occurring only once. The specimen comprised peripheral blood, sampled on day 0 of AZD1222 vaccination. The source is an adult in good health.

This clone was counted between two and nine times. This rearrangement joins TRBV5-1 to TRBJ2-2; D call uncertain. V gave up 4 bases and J gave up 8 bases, with 15 bases separating them. The CDR3 is made up of 14 amino acids. Germline CDR1 SGHRS, CDR2 YFSETQ. The chain's CDR3 is CASSPGTPEGELFF. The CDR3 DNA sequence: TGCGCCAGCAGCCCGGGTACCCCTGAGGGGGAGCTGTTTTTT.

The rearrangement links TRBV2 to TRBJ1-5; possibly TRBD1 for D (5 bases). CDR1 is SNHLY and CDR2 is FYNNEI in the germline V gene. V was cut by 8 bases and J by 6 bases, with 14 bases left in between. This CDR3 spans 13 amino acids. CDR3 sequence (DNA): TGTGCCAGCGGGGGGTTGTCTGGTCAGCCCCAGCATTTT. It codes for CASGGLSGQPQHF.

This chain joins TRBV18 and TRBJ2-7; no definite D call. CDR1 is KGHSH, CDR2 LQKENI, per germline. CDR3 length: 15 residues. V lost 3 bases and J 6 bases, leaving 18 bases between the germline ends. The CDR3 protein is CASSPWQAKGGEQYF. The CDR3 DNA reads TGTGCCAGCTCACCCTGGCAGGCGAAAGGTGGCGAGCAGTACTTC.

This chain connects TRBV19 to TRBJ2-6, with 7 bases fitting TRBD1. The trim removed 5 bases at V and 1 base at J, leaving 11 bases unmatched. This CDR3 has 18 amino acids. The germline V gene has CDR1 LNHDA and CDR2 SQIVND (reference sequence). This CDR3 reads CASSDWTGERSGANVLTF. DNA of the CDR3: TGTGCCAGTAGTGATTGGACAGGCGAAAGGTCTGGGGCCAACGTCCTGACTTTC.

The J gene is TRBJ1-1, the V gene TRBV19; 7 positions agree with TRBD1. In germline, CDR1 is LNHDA, CDR2 SQIVND (reference sequence). This CDR3 contains 14 residues. V was clipped by 5 bases and J by 6 bases; unmatched bases: 9. Here the CDR3 reads CASSSYKGAAEAFF. The CDR3 nucleotides read TGTGCCAGTAGTTCCTACAAGGGGGCTGCTGAAGCTTTCTTT.

The chain uses TRBV7-9 and TRBJ2-3; 9 positions match TRBD2. Trimming took 6 bases from V and 6 from J; bases not matched to a gene: 10. The CDR3 is 15 residues long. CDR1 is SEHNR and CDR2 is FQNEAQ in the germline V gene (reference sequence). The DNA of the CDR3 is TGTGCCAGCAGTCGGGTTAGCGGGAGTGGCGATACGCAGTATTTT. This sequence encodes CASSRVSGSGDTQYF.

V gene TRBV7-3 combines with J gene TRBJ1-2, with D perhaps matching TRBD1 (5 bases). The CDR3 sequence is 15 residues long. V was shortened by 0 bases and J by 7 bases, with 15 bases between the two germline ends. Germline CDR1 SGHTA, CDR2 FQGTGA. The CDR3 loop is CASSLTAGHSGGYTF. Written as DNA, the CDR3 is TGTGCCAGCAGCTTAACCGCAGGGCATTCAGGTGGCTACACCTTC.

The V call is TRBV20-1, the J call TRBJ2-7; D is perhaps TRBD2 (5 bases). Trimming left V 7 bases short and J 4 bases short, with 11 bases between. The germline V gene has CDR1 DFQATT and CDR2 SNEGSKA (reference sequence). This CDR3 is built from 11 residues. CDR3: CSVKPGYEQYF. In nucleotides, the CDR3 is TGCAGTGTCAAGCCGGGGTACGAGCAGTACTTC.

The chain is built from TRBV27 and TRBJ2-1; D is perhaps TRBD1 or TRBD2 (5 bases each). Germline V CDR1 and CDR2: MNHEY, SMNVEV (reference sequence). The CDR3 runs 11 residues. Trimming removed 3 bases from V and 9 bases from J, with 6 bases in between. CDR3 amino acids: CASSLGPEQFF. The CDR3 DNA reads as TGTGCCAGCAGTTTGGGACCTGAGCAGTTCTTC.

J is TRBJ1-2 and V is TRBV19; the match to TRBD1 covers 7 bases. Germline assignment: CDR1 LNHDA and CDR2 SQIVND (reference sequence). The CDR3 sequence is 13 residues long. The V and J ends lost 7 bases and 2 bases, in that order; junction bases with no gene match: 4. In DNA form, the CDR3 reads TGTGCCAGTAACAGGGGTGGAAACTATGGCTACACCTTC. Its translation is CASNRGGNYGYTF.

This clone was detected a few times. The chain joins TRBV27 to TRBJ1-1; D perhaps matches TRBD1 (6 bases). The germline V gene has CDR1 MNHEY and CDR2 SMNVEV (reference sequence). V gave up 5 bases and J gave up 7 bases, with 17 bases separating them. CDR3 size: 14 residues. The CDR3 DNA sequence: TGTGCCAGCAGTCACAGGGCAGGACAGTTTGAAGCTTTCTTT. It codes for CASSHRAGQFEAFF.

This chain links TRBV12-3 or TRBV12-4 with TRBJ2-5, with D perhaps TRBD2 (5 bases). CDR3 length: 12 amino acids. The V end lost 1 base, the J end lost 9 bases, and 9 bases lay between the germline ends. CDR3 nucleotides: TGTGCCAGCAGTTTAGGATCGGGGTCCCAGTACTTC. This sequence encodes CASSLGSGSQYF.

V is TRBV19 and J is TRBJ1-5; TRBD1 is a possible D gene (5 bases). The CDR3 consists of 15 residues. CDR1 and CDR2 (germline): LNHDA, SQIVND (reference sequence). V was trimmed by 6 bases and J by 7 bases, leaving 19 bases between them. CDR3 sequence: CASSLTGGVGQPQHF. The CDR3 DNA sequence: TGTGCCAGTAGCCTGACCGGGGGAGTTGGGCAGCCCCAGCATTTT.

The CDR3 DNA reads as TGTGCCACCAGTGACCATAATAATTCACCCCTCCACTTT. Translating it yields CATSDHNNSPLHF. The chain carries TRBV24-1 and TRBJ1-6, with D hard to call. This CDR3 region has 13 residues. V shed 4 bases and J shed 5 bases, with 5 bases lying between them. Germline V CDR1 and CDR2: KGHDR, SFDVKD.

The rearrangement joins TRBV3-1 (or the pseudogene TRBV3-2) to TRBJ1-2; TRBD1 matches 8 bases. The CDR3 length is 20 residues. Trimming removed 3 bases from V and 1 base from J; junction bases left unmatched: 19. The germline V gene encodes CDR1 LGHDT and CDR2 YNNKEL (reference sequence). CDR3 nucleotide sequence: TGTGCCAGCAGCCAGGGGGACAGGCGGATTGTTTCAAACTTTAACTATGGCTACACCTTC. Translation gives CASSQGDRRIVSNFNYGYTF.

The CDR3 spells CASSLAGQNYGYTF. CDR3 coding DNA: TGTGCCAGCAGCTTAGCGGGACAGAACTATGGCTACACCTTC. The chain uses TRBV7-9 and TRBJ1-2; 7 bases map to TRBD1. With V trimmed by 0 bases and J by 2 bases, 0 bases remained unmatched. This CDR3 spans 14 amino acids. Looked up from germline, CDR1 is SEHNR and CDR2 is FQNEAQ (reference sequence).

This chain links TRBV6-1 with TRBJ1-3, with unresolved D. Germline CDR1 is MNHNS and CDR2 is SASEGT. Trimming pared 2 bases from V and 0 bases from J, leaving 8 bases between. The CDR3 runs to 15 residues. This CDR3 is CASSEQSVSGNTIYF. CDR3 sequence (DNA): TGTGCCAGCAGTGAACAATCCGTCTCTGGAAACACCATATATTTT.

Details on this clone: The junction departs from germline at one end; a sequencing error may be responsible. The chain uses TRBV2 and TRBJ2-3; D is ambiguous. CDR3 length equals 11 residues. Germline CDR1 reads SNHLY; CDR2 reads FYNNEI. The chain's CDR3 is CASREGYTQYF. The CDR3 coding sequence is TGTGCCAGCAGGGAAGGGTATACGCAGTATTTT.

The chain has TRBV5-1 and TRBJ2-2; no clear D gene. CDR3 length equals 15 residues. CDR1 and CDR2 from the germline V gene are SGHRS and YFSETQ. V was pared by 0 bases and J by 0 bases, with 6 bases between. CDR3 DNA sequence: TGCGCCAGCAGCTTGGTCCAGACGAACACCGGGGAGCTGTTTTTT. It yields the protein CASSLVQTNTGELFF. Based on the CDR3 plus reference TRBV5-1 and TRBJ2-2, the full variable domain is KAGVTQTPRYLIKTRGQQVTLSCSPISGHRSVSWYQQTPGQGLQFLFEYFSETQRNKGNFPGRFSGRQFSNSRSEMNVSTLELGDSALYLCASSLVQTNTGELFFGEGSRLTVL.

The rearrangement joins TRBV21-1 to TRBJ2-5. TRBV21-1 is assigned pseudogene status. The CDR3 runs 12 residues. In nucleotides, the CDR3 is TGTGCCAGCAGCAAAGAAAGAAAGACCCAGTACTTC. Residues: CASSKERKTQYF.

The rearrangement links TRBV28 to TRBJ1-1, with D tentatively TRBD1 (6 bases). This CDR3 has 13 amino acids. V was shortened by 6 bases and J by 1 base, with 9 bases between the two germline ends. Germline CDR1 reads MDHEN; CDR2 reads SYDVKM. In DNA form, the CDR3 reads TGTGCCAGCAGGCAACAGGGGAACACTGAAGCTTTCTTT. This codes for CASRQQGNTEAFF.

This chain links TRBV9 with TRBJ2-6, with D possibly being TRBD1 (5 bases). Trimming shortened V by 2 bases and J by 0 bases, and 18 bases separated the two germline ends. The CDR3 loop spans 19 amino acids. Germline assignment: CDR1 SGDLS and CDR2 YYNGEE. This CDR3 reads CASSVEDSLSPSGANVLTF. The CDR3 region has the DNA TGTGCCAGCAGCGTGGAAGACAGCCTTTCCCCCTCTGGGGCCAACGTCCTGACTTTC.

This sequence joins TRBV9 and TRBJ2-1; TRBD2 is a possible D gene (5 bases). V was shortened by 0 bases and J by 2 bases, with 9 bases between the two germline ends. CDR3 length equals 15 residues. Germline V CDR1 and CDR2: SGDLS, YYNGEE. The DNA of the CDR3 is TGTGCCAGCAGCGTAGCTGACGGGACCTACAATGAGCAGTTCTTC. Its protein product is CASSVADGTYNEQFF.

This clone was found a few times. The rearrangement joins TRBV7-2 to TRBJ2-4; D tentatively reads TRBD1 or TRBD2 (5 bases each). Germline CDR1 SGHTA, CDR2 FQGNSA. The CDR3 runs to 17 residues. V was trimmed by 4 bases and J by 0 bases, leaving 16 bases between them. CDR3 nucleotide sequence: TGTGCCAGCAGCTCCGGGGCCTACAACCTAGCCAAAAACATTCAGTACTTC. Translation: CASSSGAYNLAKNIQYF. Complete variable domain (other parts from reference TRBV7-2 and TRBJ2-4): GAGVSQSPSNKVTEKGKDVELRCDPISGHTALYWYRQSLGQGLEFLIYFQGNSAPDKSGLPSDRFSAERTGGSVSTLTIQRTQQEDSAVYLCASSSGAYNLAKNIQYFGAGTRLSVL.

The chain couples TRBV27 to TRBJ1-1; TRBD1 might be the D (6 bases). CDR1 and CDR2 from the germline V gene are MNHEY and SMNVEV (reference sequence). V lost 6 bases, J lost 5 bases, and 16 bases lay in between. The CDR3 is 14 amino acids. The CDR3 protein is CASSLRGVGTEAFF. In DNA form, the CDR3 reads TGTGCCAGCAGCTTGAGGGGGGTAGGGACTGAAGCTTTCTTT.

CDR3 residues: CASSQFITPVYNEQFF. The CDR3 DNA sequence: TGTGCCAGCAGCCAATTTATTACACCCGTCTACAATGAGCAGTTCTTC. V gene TRBV3-1 (or the pseudogene TRBV3-2) combines with J gene TRBJ2-1; no clear D gene. CDR1 LGHDT and CDR2 YNNKEL come from the germline V gene (reference sequence). Trimming removed 2 bases at V and 3 bases at J, with 14 bases between. The CDR3 has 16 amino acids.